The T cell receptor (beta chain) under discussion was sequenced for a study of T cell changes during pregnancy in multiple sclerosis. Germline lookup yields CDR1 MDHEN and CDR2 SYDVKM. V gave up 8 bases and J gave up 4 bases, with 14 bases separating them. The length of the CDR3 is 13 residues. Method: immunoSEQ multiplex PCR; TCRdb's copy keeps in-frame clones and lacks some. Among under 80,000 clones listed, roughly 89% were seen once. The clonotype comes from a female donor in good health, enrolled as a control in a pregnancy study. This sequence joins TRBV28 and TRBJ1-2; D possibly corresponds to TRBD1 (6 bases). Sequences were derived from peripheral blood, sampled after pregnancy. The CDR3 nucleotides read TGTGCCAGCTGGGGGGGGCAGGGCTATGGCTACACCTTC. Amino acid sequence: CASWGGQGYGYTF.